This T cell receptor beta chain emerged from a study of blood T cell repertoires in COVID-19. Some clones are missing from TCRdb's copy, which holds only in-frame ones; the method was immunoSEQ multiplex PCR. The sample has roughly 110,000 clones; approximately 90% are singletons. The CDR3 extends over 13 amino acids. Germline-derived CDR1 and CDR2 are SNHLY and FYNNEI. V lost 6 bases, J lost 4 bases, and 12 bases lay in between. The source of this sequence is a woman in her thirties with acute or convalescent COVID-19. The sample comprised peripheral blood. The chain couples TRBV2 to TRBJ1-2; D uncertain. CDR3 residues: CASSTSRGYGYTF. CDR3 DNA sequence: TGTGCCAGCAGCACCTCGCGGGGCTATGGCTACACCTTC.